This T cell receptor beta chain was profiled in a study of OX40 agonist ivuxolimab in advanced cancers. About the study: Allowance was made for prior anti-PD-1, anti-PD-L1 or anti-CTLA-4 therapy, and 40% to 45% had some.

V dropped 2 bases and J dropped 7; count of bases not matched to a gene: 11. The CDR3 is 16 residues long. Germline loops: CDR1 MGHDK, CDR2 SYGVNS. Notes on the study in general: At doses 0.1 to 3.0 mg/kg, CD4+ and CD8+ clones expanded. Antigen specificity was not determined for the expanded peripheral T cells.

Clones were read by immunoSEQ multiplex PCR, and TCRdb kept only the in-frame ones, dropping some. The sample shows 55,000 to 75,000 clones, approximately 90% of them seen only once. Comment on this clone: As yet, its antigen is unknown.

This clonotype was sampled from an adult with an advanced solid tumor such as melanoma, head and neck, liver or kidney cancer. The sequences come from CD4+ or CD8+ T cells sorted from blood, collected in a trial of the OX40 agonist ivuxolimab. The chain uses TRBV25-1 and TRBJ2-7, with 10 bases matching TRBD2. This CDR3 reads CASSEEGGTSVREQYF. CDR3 sequence (DNA): TGTGCCAGCAGTGAAGAAGGAGGGACTAGCGTGCGGGAGCAGTACTTC.